This T cell receptor beta chain was identified during a study of post-analysis software for immune sequencing data. Study observations and caveats: Four to six TRBV segments (TRBV5-6, TRBV5-1 and TRBV20-1 among them) occurred more frequently in patients than in controls.

TCR beta cDNA libraries had unique molecular identifiers. TCRdb itself ran the PCR reads through MiXCR, one entry per CDR3 protein. This repertoire shows approximately 250,000 distinct CDR3 sequences, about 38% found once; its top ten account for approximately 4.6%. On this clonotype: Its antigen is undetermined.

The CDR3 is 16 amino acids. The V end lost 0 bases, the J end lost 5 bases, and 17 bases lay between the germline ends. Germline CDR1 reads MNHEY; CDR2 reads SVGAGI. What was sequenced was blood. J is TRBJ2-7 and V is TRBV6-5; D may correspond to TRBD1 or TRBD2 (5 bases each). The receptor comes from a girl aged 10 to 17 with multiple sclerosis. The CDR3 reads CASSYSHPAGSNEQYF. The CDR3 nucleotides read TGTGCCAGCAGTTACTCTCATCCGGCAGGGAGTAACGAGCAGTACTTC.